These T cell receptor beta chains were read from a single sample in a study of blood T cells in healthy people across ages. In TCRdb, the 5' RACE reads were re-called with MiXCR into one record per CDR3 protein. The sample shows over 1,500,000 distinct CDR3 sequences, roughly two fifths of them seen only once. Sequenced sample: blood. The receptor source for this set is a human donor in good health. The CDR3 runs from the conserved cysteine through the conserved F or W. Each record gives: V gene, J gene, CDR3 length, CDR3 protein.

TRBV28	TRBJ1-5	15	CASSADSYSNQPQHF
TRBV15	TRBJ1-5	15	CATSRPGERNQPQHF
TRBV11-2	TRBJ2-1	15	CASRSGWGSYNEQFF
TRBV4-2	TRBJ1-2	15	CASSQPRPASYGYTF
TRBV12-3/TRBV12-4	TRBJ1-5	17	CASSLFAGTRADQPQHF
TRBV6-2/TRBV6-3	TRBJ1-2	13	CATTRVPEDGYTF
TRBV12-3/TRBV12-4	TRBJ1-6	15	CASSNAGTVGSPLHF
TRBV20-1	TRBJ1-2	12	CSAFRGMGGYTF
TRBV7-2	TRBJ2-3	16	CASSLDPAGNTDTQYF
TRBV6-2/TRBV6-3	TRBJ2-7	14	CASSPDVSSYEQYF
TRBV7-2	TRBJ1-4	14	CASSLQGAQEKLFF
TRBV27	TRBJ2-5	15	CASSFGVGGLKTQYF
TRBV29-1	TRBJ2-3	14	CSVAEAGGTDTQYF
TRBV7-8	TRBJ1-2	13	CASSIGLNYGYTF
TRBV20-1	TRBJ1-2	14	CSARSPDANYGYTF
TRBV4-1	TRBJ2-3	16	CASSPVAGGWSDTQYF
TRBV29-1	TRBJ1-2	12	CSVELGNYGYTF
TRBV6-6	TRBJ2-7	15	CASSRTGRASYEQYF
TRBV7-9	TRBJ2-1	18	CASSLDSRGGPSYNEQFF
TRBV4-3	TRBJ2-1	16	CASSPDSGFVENEQFF
TRBV9	TRBJ2-5	16	CASSTRDRGRGETQYF
TRBV20-1	TRBJ2-3	14	CSAKQGEMLGTQYF
TRBV20-1	TRBJ1-6	13	CSAKLVTGSPLHF
TRBV20-1	TRBJ1-5	12	CSAQSRGGPQHF
TRBV4-1	TRBJ2-7	15	CASSQRQEGTYEQYF
TRBV7-6	TRBJ2-7	13	CASSSDGGYEQYF
TRBV15	TRBJ1-2	12	CATKAGGNGYTF
TRBV9	TRBJ1-2	15	CASSQPSTGFYGYTF
TRBV11-2	TRBJ2-4	14	CASSPGTAKNIQYF
TRBV29-1	TRBJ2-5	13	CSVDPTGEETQYF
TRBV4-3	TRBJ2-6	18	CASSQDGQTLSGANVLTF
TRBV11-2	TRBJ2-3	18	CASSPLRGGGGGTDTQYF
TRBV29-1	TRBJ1-1	14	CSVARGDMNTEAFF
TRBV10-3	TRBJ2-1	13	CAISEPPRVEQFF
TRBV5-1	TRBJ2-1	17	CASSLMSGGSVHNEQFF
TRBV7-2	TRBJ2-1	14	CASSRRDSGDEQFF
TRBV6-4	TRBJ2-1	13	CASSDSDRNEQFF
TRBV9	TRBJ2-4	18	CASSVGLAGDIAKNIQYF
TRBV7-9	TRBJ1-2	15	CASSSGFGAVYGYTF
TRBV4-2	TRBJ1-6	15	CASSQPGQGNSPLHF
TRBV29-1	TRBJ1-2	11	CSVDQDYGYTF
TRBV28	TRBJ1-2	14	CASTTLGFDYGYTF
TRBV7-2	TRBJ2-3	13	CASSLASGDTQYF